Listed below are T cell receptor beta chains from one sample, sequenced in a study of regulatory T cells in long-lasting Graves disease. TCRdb re-called the multiplex PCR reads with MiXCR, one entry per CDR3 protein. The data show some 370,000 distinct CDR3 sequences, with roughly 10% seen just once and 15% to 20% held by the top ten. The sample was also linked to a second study, of T cells in Graves' hyperthyroidism and ophthalmopathy.

The sample here was peripheral blood mononuclear cells (PBMCs), taken at new diagnosis, from a patient treated with antithyroid drugs. Receptors originate from a woman under 30 with Graves disease. Each CDR3 is given with its conserved first and last residue. D genes are given only for firm matches. Part of the rows lack a size; the others show once, few, many or a class for expanded clones.

v_call: TRBV19; d_call: .; j_call: TRBJ2-3; clone_size: few; cdr3_aa: CASSIRSSITDTQYF; cdr3_nt: TGTGCCAGTAGTATTCGGTCCTCGATCACAGATACGCAGTATTTT
v_call: TRBV19; d_call: .; j_call: TRBJ1-5; clone_size: many; cdr3_aa: CASSMRPSGGPQHF; cdr3_nt: TGTGCCAGTAGTATGAGACCAAGCGGGGGGCCCCAGCATTTT
v_call: TRBV6-1; d_call: TRBD2; j_call: TRBJ2-1; clone_size: many; cdr3_aa: CASIGRPAGGQYNEQFF; cdr3_nt: TGTGCCAGCATTGGACGACCTGCGGGGGGGCAATACAATGAGCAGTTCTTC
v_call: TRBV12-3/TRBV12-4; d_call: .; j_call: TRBJ2-3; clone_size: .; cdr3_aa: CASSFDGTGTQYF; cdr3_nt: TGTGCCAGCAGTTTCGACGGCACAGGTACGCAGTATTTT
v_call: TRBV10-1; d_call: TRBD2; j_call: TRBJ2-3; clone_size: many; cdr3_aa: CASSETSGRGTDTQYF; cdr3_nt: TGCGCCAGCAGTGAGACTAGCGGGAGAGGGACAGATACGCAGTATTTT
v_call: TRBV7-2; d_call: .; j_call: TRBJ2-7; clone_size: many; cdr3_aa: CASSFTYREDEQYF; cdr3_nt: TGTGCCAGCAGCTTCACGTACAGGGAGGACGAGCAGTACTTC
v_call: TRBV6-5; d_call: .; j_call: TRBJ2-5; clone_size: many; cdr3_aa: CASSYGVTETQYF; cdr3_nt: TGTGCCAGCAGTTACGGGGTAACGGAGACCCAGTACTTC
v_call: TRBV3-1; d_call: TRBD2; j_call: TRBJ2-1; clone_size: .; cdr3_aa: CASSPVLGEGLGEQFF; cdr3_nt: TGTGCCAGCAGCCCCGTTTTGGGGGAGGGCCTCGGTGAGCAGTTCTTC
v_call: TRBV2; d_call: .; j_call: TRBJ2-1; clone_size: many; cdr3_aa: CASGSGGGYNEQFF; cdr3_nt: TGTGCCAGCGGCTCCGGGGGCGGCTACAATGAGCAGTTCTTC
v_call: TRBV7-9; d_call: .; j_call: TRBJ1-5; clone_size: few; cdr3_aa: CASSLGFSPGWEPQHF; cdr3_nt: TGTGCCAGCAGCTTAGGCTTCAGCCCCGGATGGGAGCCCCAGCATTTT
v_call: TRBV6-1; d_call: TRBD2; j_call: TRBJ2-7; clone_size: many; cdr3_aa: CASSPGLAGTQYF; cdr3_nt: TGTGCCAGCAGTCCGGGACTAGCGGGTACGCAGTACTTC
v_call: TRBV5-6; d_call: .; j_call: TRBJ2-3; clone_size: many; cdr3_aa: CASSFGTGFHTQYF; cdr3_nt: TGTGCCAGCAGCTTTGGAACAGGGTTCCATACGCAGTATTTT
v_call: TRBV3-1; d_call: .; j_call: TRBJ1-2; clone_size: .; cdr3_aa: CASSQVRGGYTF; cdr3_nt: TGTGCCAGCAGCCAAGTCCGAGGAGGCTACACCTTC
v_call: TRBV18; d_call: .; j_call: TRBJ1-2; clone_size: many; cdr3_aa: CASDLYNNYGYTF; cdr3_nt: TGTGCCAGCGACCTTTACAATAACTATGGCTACACCTTC
v_call: TRBV6-9; d_call: .; j_call: TRBJ1-5; clone_size: few; cdr3_aa: CASSYSLRSNQPQHF; cdr3_nt: TGTGCCAGCAGTTACTCACTCCGCAGCAATCAGCCCCAGCATTTT
v_call: TRBV28; d_call: .; j_call: TRBJ2-1; clone_size: .; cdr3_aa: CASSLTGQETQFF; cdr3_nt: TGTGCCAGCAGTTTAACGGGACAAGAGACCCAGTTCTTC
v_call: TRBV28; d_call: .; j_call: TRBJ2-1; clone_size: many; cdr3_aa: CASSLWLRHEQFF; cdr3_nt: TGTGCCAGCAGTTTATGGCTCAGGCATGAGCAGTTCTTC
v_call: TRBV28; d_call: .; j_call: TRBJ2-2; clone_size: few; cdr3_aa: CASSSWTENTGELFF; cdr3_nt: TGTGCCAGCAGTTCTTGGACAGAGAACACCGGGGAGCTGTTTTTT
v_call: TRBV11-1; d_call: .; j_call: TRBJ2-5; clone_size: many; cdr3_aa: CASLRTGTPETQYF; cdr3_nt: TGTGCCAGCCTTCGTACAGGGACTCCAGAGACCCAGTACTTC
v_call: TRBV7-8; d_call: TRBD1; j_call: TRBJ2-3; clone_size: few; cdr3_aa: CASSARRDRPTDTQYF; cdr3_nt: TGTGCCAGCAGCGCACGCCGGGACAGGCCCACAGATACGCAGTATTTT
v_call: TRBV7-9; d_call: .; j_call: TRBJ2-1; clone_size: few; cdr3_aa: CASSSNPPSSYNEQFF; cdr3_nt: TGTGCCAGCAGCTCCAACCCCCCTAGCTCCTACAATGAGCAGTTCTTC
v_call: TRBV6-1; d_call: .; j_call: TRBJ2-7; clone_size: few; cdr3_aa: CASSPRGRASSYEQYF; cdr3_nt: TGTGCCAGCAGCCCCCGGGGCAGGGCGAGCTCCTACGAGCAGTACTTC
v_call: TRBV12-3/TRBV12-4; d_call: .; j_call: TRBJ1-1; clone_size: many; cdr3_aa: CASSLYTNTEAFF; cdr3_nt: TGTGCCAGCAGTCTATACACGAACACTGAAGCTTTCTTT
v_call: TRBV4-3; d_call: .; j_call: TRBJ2-1; clone_size: few; cdr3_aa: CASSQGHEQFF; cdr3_nt: TGCGCCAGCAGCCAAGGCCATGAGCAGTTCTTC
v_call: TRBV7-2; d_call: .; j_call: TRBJ1-6; clone_size: many; cdr3_aa: CASSLRDGNSPLHF; cdr3_nt: TGTGCCAGCAGCTTGAGGGACGGAAATTCACCCCTCCACTTT
v_call: TRBV27; d_call: .; j_call: TRBJ1-1; clone_size: few; cdr3_aa: CASGPRAPNTEAFF; cdr3_nt: TGTGCCAGCGGCCCTAGGGCCCCGAACACTGAAGCTTTCTTT
v_call: TRBV6-2/TRBV6-3; d_call: .; j_call: TRBJ2-1; clone_size: .; cdr3_aa: CASSYTKAYNEQFF; cdr3_nt: TGTGCCAGCAGTTACACCAAAGCCTACAATGAGCAGTTCTTC
v_call: TRBV20-1; d_call: .; j_call: TRBJ1-1; clone_size: .; cdr3_aa: CSVQGGGTEAFF; cdr3_nt: TGCAGTGTTCAAGGGGGGGGTACTGAAGCTTTCTTT
v_call: TRBV9; d_call: .; j_call: TRBJ2-5; clone_size: few; cdr3_aa: CASSGSGQVGTQYF; cdr3_nt: TGTGCCAGCAGCGGAAGCGGGCAGGTGGGGACCCAGTACTTC
v_call: TRBV20-1; d_call: .; j_call: TRBJ1-2; clone_size: many; cdr3_aa: CSRWVSAASNYGYTF; cdr3_nt: TGCAGTCGTTGGGTTTCGGCAGCCTCTAACTATGGCTACACCTTC
v_call: TRBV11-2; d_call: .; j_call: TRBJ2-1; clone_size: many; cdr3_aa: CASSLGLAQKYNEQFF; cdr3_nt: TGTGCCAGCAGCTTAGGGCTAGCGCAAAAGTACAATGAGCAGTTCTTC
v_call: TRBV7-9; d_call: TRBD1; j_call: TRBJ2-3; clone_size: .; cdr3_aa: CASSFPGTGGEWYTDTQYF; cdr3_nt: TGTGCCAGCAGCTTTCCCGGGACAGGGGGCGAGTGGTACACAGATACGCAGTATTTT
v_call: TRBV19; d_call: .; j_call: TRBJ2-3; clone_size: few; cdr3_aa: CASSRRDIRTDTQYF; cdr3_nt: TGTGCCAGTAGTAGAAGGGACATCCGCACAGATACGCAGTATTTT
v_call: TRBV29-1; d_call: .; j_call: TRBJ1-1; clone_size: many; cdr3_aa: CSGGGKNTEAFF; cdr3_nt: TGCAGCGGGGGAGGGAAGAACACTGAAGCTTTCTTT
v_call: TRBV11-2; d_call: .; j_call: TRBJ2-1; clone_size: many; cdr3_aa: CASSQTGRGQFF; cdr3_nt: TGTGCCAGCAGTCAGACAGGACGCGGGCAGTTCTTC
v_call: TRBV29-1; d_call: TRBD2; j_call: TRBJ2-2; clone_size: .; cdr3_aa: CSGLVSNTGELFF; cdr3_nt: TGCAGTGGACTAGTCTCGAACACCGGGGAGCTGTTTTTT
v_call: TRBV19; d_call: .; j_call: TRBJ2-5; clone_size: few; cdr3_aa: CASSTLPGRTRQTQYF; cdr3_nt: TGTGCCAGTAGTACCTTACCTGGACGGACCCGCCAGACCCAGTACTTC
v_call: TRBV3-1; d_call: .; j_call: TRBJ2-7; clone_size: few; cdr3_aa: CASSQAASIAYGQYF; cdr3_nt: TGTGCCAGCAGCCAAGCCGCTAGCATCGCCTACGGGCAGTACTTC
v_call: TRBV6-5; d_call: .; j_call: TRBJ1-1; clone_size: .; cdr3_aa: CASSYSKGNTEAFF; cdr3_nt: TGTGCCAGCAGTTACTCGAAGGGGAACACTGAAGCTTTCTTT
v_call: TRBV7-2; d_call: TRBD1; j_call: TRBJ1-1; clone_size: many; cdr3_aa: CASSLGQGRTEAFF; cdr3_nt: TGTGCCAGCAGCCTCGGACAGGGGAGGACTGAAGCTTTCTTT